A single sample is the source of the 29 T cell receptor beta chains below, sequenced in a study of cytomegalovirus exposure and HLA in healthy donors. The PCR had 60 Vbeta and 13 Jbeta primers. Data came from immunoSEQ multiplex PCR; TCRdb stores just in-frame clones and leaves some out. The table lists some 40,000 clones. Specimen: PBMCs. The receptors shown here come from a male donor in good health and CMV-seronegative.

The chain joins TRBV16 to TRBJ1-6, with D perhaps matching TRBD1 (5 bases). CDR1 KGHSY and CDR2 FQNENV come from the germline V gene. V was clipped by 0 bases and J by 9 bases, with 12 bases between them. This CDR3 contains 15 residues. The CDR3 reads CASSQSGQGGSPLHF. The CDR3 DNA reads as TGTGCCAGCAGCCAATCCGGTCAGGGAGGTTCACCCCTCCACTTT.

V is TRBV12-2 and J is TRBJ2-2; the table gives TRBD2 as D, unverified against the DNA. TRBV12-2 is classified as a pseudogene. This CDR3 comprises 17 residues. CDR3 sequence: CASRSPTRGDLTGELFF. The CDR3 nucleotides are TGTGCAAGTCGCTCCCCCACCCGGGGGGACCTCACCGGGGAGCTGTTTTTT.

The V and J genes are TRBV6-1 and TRBJ2-1, with a tentative D call TRBD2 (6 bases). Per the germline V gene, CDR1 is MNHNS and CDR2 is SASEGT. The CDR3 sequence is 12 residues long. V gave up 8 bases and J gave up 5 bases, with 10 bases separating them. Here the CDR3 reads CASRKRDNEQFF. The DNA for the CDR3 is TGTGCCAGCCGTAAGCGGGACAATGAGCAGTTCTTC.

V gene TRBV5-1 combines with J gene TRBJ1-6; tentatively, D is TRBD1 (6 bases). The CDR3 length is 15 residues. V was pared by 2 bases and J by 9 bases, with 15 bases between. Germline lookup yields CDR1 SGHRS and CDR2 YFSETQ. CDR3 in amino acids: CASSFKQGQGSPLHF. The CDR3, as DNA: TGCGCCAGCAGCTTCAAGCAGGGGCAAGGTTCACCCCTCCACTTT.

The V gene is TRBV27, the J gene TRBJ1-5; D is perhaps TRBD1 (6 bases). V lost 3 bases, J lost 4 bases, and 7 bases lay in between. Germline loops: CDR1 MNHEY, CDR2 SMNVEV (reference sequence). The CDR3 runs to 13 residues. CDR3 sequence (DNA): TGTGCCAGCAGTTTTAGGGGGAATCAGCCCCAGCATTTT. Amino acids: CASSFRGNQPQHF.

The rearrangement uses TRBV6-4 and TRBJ2-2; D ambiguous. The CDR3 covers 13 residues. CDR1 and CDR2 from the germline V gene are MRHNA and SNTAGT. Trimming took off 3 bases at V and 5 bases at J, with 7 bases between the two ends. Here the CDR3 reads CASSEKETGELFF. CDR3 DNA: TGTGCCAGCAGTGAAAAGGAGACCGGGGAGCTGTTTTTT.

This chain connects TRBV7-9 to TRBJ2-3; 9 nucleotides agree with TRBD1. Looked up from germline, CDR1 is SEHNR and CDR2 is FQNEAQ (reference sequence). Unmatched junction bases numbered 7, after V lost 5 bases and J lost 1 base. The CDR3 runs 16 residues. This CDR3 is CASSQQGAVRTDTQYF. The DNA of the CDR3 is TGTGCCAGCAGCCAACAGGGGGCCGTCCGCACAGATACGCAGTATTTT. The full variable domain, its missing parts supplied by reference TRBV7-9 and TRBJ2-3, is DTGVSQNPRHKITKRGQNVTFRCDPISEHNRLYWYRQTLGQGPEFLTYFQNEAQLEKSRLLSDRFSAERPKGSFSTLEIQRTEQGDSAMYLCASSQQGAVRTDTQYFGPGTRLTVL.

The gene calls are TRBV29-1 and TRBJ2-3; maybe TRBD2 (6 bases). The V gene's germline CDR1 is SQVTM and CDR2 ANQGSEA. CDR3 length equals 18 residues. The germline V and J ends were trimmed by 1 base and 1 base, with 21 bases remaining between them. As DNA, the CDR3 is TGCAGCGTTGAAGGGGAAGGGACTTGGATACCGGGCACAGATACGCAGTATTTT. This codes for CSVEGEGTWIPGTDTQYF.

The genes are TRBV30 and TRBJ2-1, with 7 bases identical to TRBD1. Germline-derived CDR1 and CDR2 are GTSNPN and SVGIG (reference sequence). This CDR3 spans 12 amino acids. The J segment lost 15 bases and the V segment lost 2 bases, leaving 10 bases of the junction unmatched. The CDR3: CAWSSRGQAPFF. The CDR3 nucleotides are TGTGCCTGGAGTTCCCGAGGACAGGCACCGTTCTTC.

The chain uses TRBV10-3 and TRBJ1-1; D is unclear. Trimming took 5 bases from V and 8 from J, leaving 18 bases between them. This CDR3 has 14 residues. Germline-derived CDR1 and CDR2 are ENHRY and SYGVKD. As DNA, the CDR3 is TGTGCCATCAGTTCCGAGGCGCGGGCCCCCGAAGCTTTCTTT. Translating gives CAISSEARAPEAFF.

The rearrangement joins TRBV4-1 to TRBJ2-7, with 8 bases matching TRBD1. CDR3 length: 15 amino acids. Germline loops: CDR1 MGHRA, CDR2 YSYEKL. Trimming took 4 bases from V and 4 from J; bases not matched to a gene: 9. The DNA of the CDR3 is TGCGCCAGCAGCCGTACCGGGACAGGAGTGTACGAGCAGTACTTC. This encodes CASSRTGTGVYEQYF.

V gene TRBV7-9 combines with J gene TRBJ2-7; the match to TRBD1 covers 8 bases. The V gene end was trimmed by 0 bases and the J gene end by 3 bases; junction bases not matched to a gene: 10. The CDR3 is made up of 17 amino acids. In germline, CDR1 is SEHNR, CDR2 FQNEAQ (reference sequence). CDR3 sequence reads: CASSLAEGTGSLYEQYF. CDR3 DNA: TGTGCCAGCAGCTTAGCGGAAGGGACAGGAAGCCTCTACGAGCAGTACTTC. Full variable domain (remainder filled in from reference TRBV7-9 and TRBJ2-7): DTGVSQNPRHKITKRGQNVTFRCDPISEHNRLYWYRQTLGQGPEFLTYFQNEAQLEKSRLLSDRFSAERPKGSFSTLEIQRTEQGDSAMYLCASSLAEGTGSLYEQYFGPGTRLTVT.

CDR3 sequence reads: CASSRQGSTEAFF. As DNA, the CDR3 is TGTGCCAGCAGCCGGCAGGGGAGCACTGAAGCTTTCTTT. The V call is TRBV7-9, the J call TRBJ1-1; TRBD1 might be the D (6 bases). V was shortened by 5 bases and J by 4 bases, with 11 bases between the two germline ends. Germline V gene lookup returns CDR1 SEHNR and CDR2 FQNEAQ (reference sequence). The CDR3 totals 13 residues.

The CDR3 coding sequence is TGTGCCAGCAGTGAACCGGGACAGGGGAAGTATGGCTACACCTTC. It yields the protein CASSEPGQGKYGYTF. V gene TRBV6-1 combines with J gene TRBJ1-2; the match to TRBD1 covers 10 bases. This CDR3 is 15 amino acids long. The germline CDR1 and CDR2 sequences are MNHNS and SASEGT. With 2 bases clipped from V and 5 bases from J, the junction kept 5 bases outside the gene matches.

J is TRBJ1-1 and V is TRBV29-1; D perhaps matches TRBD1 (6 bases). Germline assignment: CDR1 SQVTM and CDR2 ANQGSEA. V shed 7 bases and J shed 3 bases, with 15 bases lying between them. The CDR3 covers 13 residues. The CDR3 spells CSGVDSWDTEAFF. The CDR3 DNA sequence: TGCAGCGGGGTGGACAGTTGGGACACTGAAGCTTTCTTT.

V gene TRBV30 combines with J gene TRBJ1-2; 9 nucleotides match TRBD1. The CDR3 spans 15 residues. CDR1 is GTSNPN, CDR2 SVGIG, per germline (reference sequence). Losses at the gene ends were 0 bases for V and 2 bases for J; bases not matched to a gene: 4. The CDR3 DNA reads TGTGCCTGGAGTGTCCCCGGGACAGGGAACTATGGCTACACCTTC. Protein product: CAWSVPGTGNYGYTF.

The chain recombines TRBV30 with TRBJ1-5; 7 bases are shared with TRBD1. The CDR3 has 13 residues. Germline CDR1 is GTSNPN and CDR2 is SVGIG (reference sequence). The V segment lost 1 base and the J segment 4 bases; nucleotides outside the gene matches: 1. CDR3 DNA: TGTGCCTGGAGTGAACAGGGGAATCAGCCCCAGCATTTT. It yields the protein CAWSEQGNQPQHF. The full variable domain, with the rest looked up from reference TRBV30 and TRBJ1-5, is SQTIHQWPATLVQPVGSPLSLECTVEGTSNPNLYWYRQAAGRGLQLLFYSVGIGQISSEVPQNLSASRPQDRQFILSSKKLLLSDSGFYLCAWSEQGNQPQHFGDGTRLSIL.

The V and J genes are TRBV29-1 and TRBJ2-7, with TRBD1 matching over 8 bases. Germline CDR1 and CDR2: SQVTM and ANQGSEA. The trim removed 6 bases at V and 4 bases at J, leaving 5 bases unmatched. CDR3 length equals 12 residues. The CDR3 DNA follows: TGCAGCGTGGGACAGGTTTTTTACGAGCAGTACTTC. This codes for CSVGQVFYEQYF.

V usage is TRBV5-1 and J usage is TRBJ2-3; a weak D match, TRBD1 (5 bases). The CDR3 spans 16 residues. Germline CDR1 reads SGHRS; CDR2 reads YFSETQ. Trimming cost V 4 bases and J 0 bases, with 15 bases left between them. The CDR3 here is CASSPTQGASTDTQYF. CDR3 DNA: TGCGCCAGCAGCCCAACGCAGGGTGCTAGCACAGATACGCAGTATTTT.

V and J are TRBV7-6 and TRBJ1-6, with 8 bases identical to TRBD1. The germline V gene encodes CDR1 SGHVS and CDR2 FNYEAQ. J gave up 6 bases and V 4 bases, and 5 bases lay outside the gene matches. The CDR3 is made up of 15 amino acids. The CDR3 protein is CASSYGQGLNSPLHF. The CDR3 DNA follows: TGTGCCAGCAGCTATGGACAGGGTCTTAATTCACCCCTCCACTTT.

This rearrangement joins TRBV19 to TRBJ2-1, with 8 bases matching TRBD2. The germline V gene has CDR1 LNHDA and CDR2 SQIVND (reference sequence). The CDR3 contains 16 residues. The ends lost 4 bases at V and 8 bases at J; junction bases unmatched: 13. The CDR3 nucleotides are TGTGCCAGTAGTAGCCAGCGGGGGCCGGGGCTAGATGAGCAGTTCTTC. Its protein product is CASSSQRGPGLDEQFF.

In DNA, the CDR3 is TGTGCCAGCAGCTTCTCCGGACATTTTGTGCCCCAGCATTTT. Its translation is CASSFSGHFVPQHF. The chain is built from TRBV11-3 and TRBJ1-5; D might be TRBD1 (5 bases). CDR3 length: 14 amino acids. Germline assignment: CDR1 SGHNT and CDR2 YENEEA. The V end was cut by 3 bases, the J end by 9 bases, with 15 bases between.

The V and J genes are TRBV6-4 and TRBJ1-6, with a tentative D call TRBD1 (6 bases). Germline-derived CDR1 and CDR2 are MRHNA and SNTAGT. V dropped 6 bases and J dropped 7 bases, with 13 bases sitting between them. This CDR3 contains 14 residues. The CDR3 loop is CASSHRAGNSPLHF. Written as DNA, the CDR3 is TGTGCCAGCAGCCACAGGGCCGGGAATTCACCCCTCCACTTT.

The chain is built from TRBV6-1 and TRBJ1-4; the D gene is possibly TRBD1 (5 bases). The V and J ends lost 1 base and 0 bases respectively, with 12 bases between them. The CDR3 is made up of 17 amino acids. From germline, CDR1 is MNHNS and CDR2 SASEGT. CDR3 DNA: TGTGCCAGCAGTGAAGAGATGTGGGGGGCAACTAATGAAAAACTGTTTTTT. Translated, it gives CASSEEMWGATNEKLFF.

V is TRBV18 and J is TRBJ1-2; 7 bases are a match to TRBD1. Germline V gene data show CDR1 as KGHSH and CDR2 as LQKENI. The V segment lost 1 base and the J segment 0 bases; nucleotides outside the gene matches: 2. The CDR3 runs 15 residues. CDR3 in amino acids: CASSPQGQPNYGYTF. CDR3 DNA sequence: TGTGCCAGCTCACCACAGGGACAGCCTAACTATGGCTACACCTTC.

This chain links TRBV10-1 with TRBJ2-5; weak D call: TRBD1 (6 bases). CDR1 is WNHNN, CDR2 SYGVQD, per germline (reference sequence). V was trimmed by 4 bases and J by 5 bases, leaving 11 bases between them. The CDR3 runs to 13 residues. The CDR3 sequence is CASSGQGYETQYF. The CDR3 coding sequence is TGCGCCAGCAGTGGGCAGGGGTACGAGACCCAGTACTTC.

The rearrangement joins TRBV18 to TRBJ2-3, with a weak D call TRBD2 (6 bases). V lost 3 bases and J lost 2, with 15 bases in between. Germline CDR1 KGHSH, CDR2 LQKENI. The CDR3 totals 16 residues. CDR3 residues: CASSPGPERATDTQYF. In DNA form, the CDR3 reads TGTGCCAGCTCACCGGGCCCTGAGCGGGCCACAGATACGCAGTATTTT.

The chain is built from TRBV9 and TRBJ1-6, with D possibly being TRBD1 (5 bases). The germline gives CDR1 SGDLS, CDR2 YYNGEE. The CDR3 contains 15 residues. V shed 4 bases and J shed 7 bases, with 15 bases lying between them. The CDR3 coding sequence is TGTGCCAGCAGCCGTAGGCAGGGTGGCAATTCACCCCTCCACTTT. This sequence encodes CASSRRQGGNSPLHF.

The V and J genes are TRBV5-6 and TRBJ1-1, with D unresolved. V lost 4 bases and J lost 5, with 15 bases in between. Germline assignment: CDR1 SGHDT and CDR2 YYEEEE. The CDR3 has 14 residues. The CDR3 is CASSPSGGVTEAFF. CDR3 coding DNA: TGTGCCAGCAGCCCCTCGGGAGGAGTAACTGAAGCTTTCTTT.